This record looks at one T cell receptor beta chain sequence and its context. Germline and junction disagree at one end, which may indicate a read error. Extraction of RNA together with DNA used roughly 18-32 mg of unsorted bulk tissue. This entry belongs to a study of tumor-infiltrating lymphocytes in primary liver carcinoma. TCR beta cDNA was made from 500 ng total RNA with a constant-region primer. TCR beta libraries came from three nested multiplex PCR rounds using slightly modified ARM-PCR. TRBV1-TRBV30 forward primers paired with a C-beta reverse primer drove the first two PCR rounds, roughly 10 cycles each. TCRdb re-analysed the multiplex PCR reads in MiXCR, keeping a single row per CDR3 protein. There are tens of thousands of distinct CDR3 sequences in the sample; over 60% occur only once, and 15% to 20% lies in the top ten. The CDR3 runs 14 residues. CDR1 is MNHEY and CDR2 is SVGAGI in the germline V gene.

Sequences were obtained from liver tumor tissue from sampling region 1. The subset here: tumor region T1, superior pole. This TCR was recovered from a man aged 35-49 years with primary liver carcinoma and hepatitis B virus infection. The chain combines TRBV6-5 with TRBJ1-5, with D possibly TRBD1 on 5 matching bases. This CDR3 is CASSYRPGNQPQHF. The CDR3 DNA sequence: TGTGCCAGTAGTTACAGGCCTGGCAATCAGCCCCAGCATTTT.